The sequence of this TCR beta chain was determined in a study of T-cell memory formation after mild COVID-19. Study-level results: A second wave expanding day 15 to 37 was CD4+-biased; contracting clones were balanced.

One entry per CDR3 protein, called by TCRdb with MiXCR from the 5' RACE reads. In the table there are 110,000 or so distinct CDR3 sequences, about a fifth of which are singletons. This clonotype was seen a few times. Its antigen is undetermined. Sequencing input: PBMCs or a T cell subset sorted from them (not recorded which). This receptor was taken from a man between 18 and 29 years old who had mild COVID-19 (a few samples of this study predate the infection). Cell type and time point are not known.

The CDR3: CASSVSGGPHNEQFF. CDR3 sequence (DNA): TGTGCCAGCAGCGTGAGCGGGGGGCCGCACAATGAGCAGTTCTTC. The chain joins TRBV9 to TRBJ2-1, with 9 positions matching TRBD2. The junction had 5 bases not matched to a gene; V was cut back by 2 bases and J by 5 bases. The CDR3 covers 15 residues. Germline loops: CDR1 SGDLS, CDR2 YYNGEE.